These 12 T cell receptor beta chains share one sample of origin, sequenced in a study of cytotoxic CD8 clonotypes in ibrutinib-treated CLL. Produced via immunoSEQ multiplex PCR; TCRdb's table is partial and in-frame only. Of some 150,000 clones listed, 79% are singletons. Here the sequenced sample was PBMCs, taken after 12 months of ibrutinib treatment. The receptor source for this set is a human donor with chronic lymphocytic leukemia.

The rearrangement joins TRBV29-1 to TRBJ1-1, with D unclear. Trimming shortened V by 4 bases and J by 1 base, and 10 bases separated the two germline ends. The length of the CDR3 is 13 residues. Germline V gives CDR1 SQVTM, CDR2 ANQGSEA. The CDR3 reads CSVGREENTEAFF. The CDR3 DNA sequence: TGCAGCGTTGGGAGGGAGGAGAACACTGAAGCTTTCTTT.

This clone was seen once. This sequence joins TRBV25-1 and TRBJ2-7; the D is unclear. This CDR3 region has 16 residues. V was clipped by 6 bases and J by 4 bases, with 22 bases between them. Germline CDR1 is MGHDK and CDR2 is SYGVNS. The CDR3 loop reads CASSADSSPAFYEQYF. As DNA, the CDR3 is TGTGCCAGCAGCGCTGACTCTTCGCCGGCTTTTTACGAGCAGTACTTC.

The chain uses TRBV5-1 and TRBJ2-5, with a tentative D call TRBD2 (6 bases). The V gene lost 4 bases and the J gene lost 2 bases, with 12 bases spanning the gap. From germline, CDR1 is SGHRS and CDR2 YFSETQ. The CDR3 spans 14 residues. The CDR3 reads CASSTGTAQETQYF. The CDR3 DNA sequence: TGCGCCAGCAGCACCGGGACTGCTCAAGAGACCCAGTACTTC.

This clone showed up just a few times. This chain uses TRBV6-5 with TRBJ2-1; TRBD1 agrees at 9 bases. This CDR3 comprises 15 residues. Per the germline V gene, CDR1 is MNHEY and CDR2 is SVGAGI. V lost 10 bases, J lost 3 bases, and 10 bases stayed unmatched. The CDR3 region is CATSRGTGIYNEQFF. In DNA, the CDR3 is TGTGCCACCTCCCGAGGGACAGGGATCTACAATGAGCAGTTCTTC.

CDR3 bases: TGTGCCAGCAGTTACCCCACCGGGGCAGGGGGCAACGAGCAGTACTTC. Amino acids: CASSYPTGAGGNEQYF. V is TRBV6-6 and J is TRBJ2-7, with 8 bases matching TRBD1. Germline V gene sequence: CDR1 MNHNY, CDR2 SVGAGI (reference sequence). V lost 2 bases and J lost 5; bases outside the gene matches: 11. The CDR3 consists of 16 residues.

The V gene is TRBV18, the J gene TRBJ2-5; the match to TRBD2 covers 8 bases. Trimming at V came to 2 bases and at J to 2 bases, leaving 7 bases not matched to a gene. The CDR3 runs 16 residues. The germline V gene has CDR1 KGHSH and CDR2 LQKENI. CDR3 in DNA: TGTGCCAGCTCACCAACCGGACTAGCTTTACAAGAGACCCAGTACTTC. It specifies CASSPTGLALQETQYF.

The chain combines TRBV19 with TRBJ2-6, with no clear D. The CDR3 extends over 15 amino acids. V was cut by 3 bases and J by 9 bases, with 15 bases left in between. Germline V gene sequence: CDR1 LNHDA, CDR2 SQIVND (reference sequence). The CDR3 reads CASSIGPGVINVLTF. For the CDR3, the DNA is TGTGCCAGTAGTATTGGGCCAGGTGTTATCAACGTCCTGACTTTC.

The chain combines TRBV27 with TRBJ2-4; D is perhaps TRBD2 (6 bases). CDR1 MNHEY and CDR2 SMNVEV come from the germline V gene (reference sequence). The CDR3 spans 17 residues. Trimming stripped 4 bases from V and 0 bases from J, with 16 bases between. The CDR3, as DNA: TGTGCCAGCAGTTCCTATTTTGCGGGGCTAGCCAAAAACATTCAGTACTTC. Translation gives CASSSYFAGLAKNIQYF.

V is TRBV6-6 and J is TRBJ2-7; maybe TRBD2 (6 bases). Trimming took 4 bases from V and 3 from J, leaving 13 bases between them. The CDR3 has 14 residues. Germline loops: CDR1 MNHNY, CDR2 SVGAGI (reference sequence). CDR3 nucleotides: TGTGCCAGCAGTTCCCCAGGACTAAACTACGAGCAGTACTTC. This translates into CASSSPGLNYEQYF.

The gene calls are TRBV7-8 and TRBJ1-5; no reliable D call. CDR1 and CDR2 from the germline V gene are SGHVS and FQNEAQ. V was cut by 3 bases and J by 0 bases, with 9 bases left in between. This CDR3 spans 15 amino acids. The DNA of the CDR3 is TGTGCCAGCAGCTTTACGGGATATAGCAATCAGCCCCAGCATTTT. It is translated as CASSFTGYSNQPQHF.

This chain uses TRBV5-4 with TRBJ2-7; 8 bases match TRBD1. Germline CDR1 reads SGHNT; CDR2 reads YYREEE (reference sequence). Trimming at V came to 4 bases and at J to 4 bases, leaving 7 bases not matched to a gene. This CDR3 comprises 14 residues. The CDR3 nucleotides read TGTGCCAGCAGCCTGGGACAGGTTGAGTACGAGCAGTACTTC. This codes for CASSLGQVEYEQYF.

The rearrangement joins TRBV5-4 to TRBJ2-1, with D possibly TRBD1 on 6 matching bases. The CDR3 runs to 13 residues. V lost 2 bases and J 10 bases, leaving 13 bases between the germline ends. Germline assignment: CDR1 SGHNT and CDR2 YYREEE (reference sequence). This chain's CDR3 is CASSFFQGREQFF. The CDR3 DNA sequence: TGTGCCAGCAGCTTCTTTCAGGGGCGCGAGCAGTTCTTC. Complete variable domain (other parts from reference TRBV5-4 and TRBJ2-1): ETGVTQSPTHLIKTRGQQVTLRCSSQSGHNTVSWYQQALGQGPQFIFQYYREEENGRGNFPPRFSGLQFPNYSSELNVNALELDDSALYLCASSFFQGREQFFGPGTRLTVL.